A single T cell receptor beta chain is shown here with its context. This sample is part of a study of shared clonotypes between healthy human individuals. CDR3 length equals 12 residues. The germline gives CDR1 LNHDA, CDR2 SQIVND (reference sequence). V was pared by 5 bases and J by 8 bases, with 9 bases between. Assay execution proceeded at the deep level. Method: immunoSEQ multiplex PCR; TCRdb's copy keeps in-frame clones and lacks some. The data show under 300,000 clones, 65% seen once. This chain joins TRBV19 and TRBJ1-4; D unresolved. This receptor was obtained from a young man in good health. Sequencing was carried out using memory CD4+ T cells sorted from blood. Subset indicated: CD45RA-negative fraction. This chain's CDR3 is CASSEGWEKLFF. The DNA for the CDR3 is TGTGCCAGTAGTGAAGGATGGGAAAAACTGTTTTTT.